The 28 T cell receptor beta chains below come from one sample, sequenced in a study of T cells in Graves' hyperthyroidism and ophthalmopathy. The TCR beta CDR3 regions underwent amplification using RNA transcripts as the source. A first-round RT-PCR of the TCR CDR3 used the HTBI primer set. One entry per CDR3 protein, called by TCRdb with MiXCR from the multiplex PCR reads. The repertoire has hundreds of thousands of distinct CDR3 sequences, roughly 15% of them found once; the top ten carry around an eighth. Sequenced sample: blood. These receptors came from a woman aged 50 to 60 with Graves' ophthalmopathy.

This clonotype came up many times. This chain uses TRBV20-1 with TRBJ1-1; 7 bases line up with TRBD1. Germline V gene sequence: CDR1 DFQATT, CDR2 SNEGSKA (reference sequence). The CDR3 is 14 amino acids. V lost 1 base to trimming and J lost 1 base; unmatched junction nucleotides: 3. The chain's CDR3 is CSARAGGSNTEAFF. CDR3 bases: TGCAGTGCTAGAGCAGGGGGTTCGAACACTGAAGCTTTCTTT.

The chain has TRBV6-2 or TRBV6-3 and TRBJ2-7, with 12 bases matching TRBD2. The CDR3 is 18 amino acids. Germline trimming cut 1 base from V and 5 bases from J; bases unmatched to any gene: 12. Germline loops: CDR1 MNHEY, CDR2 SVGEGT. In nucleotides, the CDR3 is TGTGCCAGCAGTTACTTAGGACTAGCGGGATCGAGAAGAAACGAGCAGTACTTC. As protein: CASSYLGLAGSRRNEQYF.

This chain joins TRBV5-1 and TRBJ2-1; 9 bases align to TRBD1. Germline CDR1 reads SGHRS; CDR2 reads YFSETQ. Trimming at V came to 2 bases and at J to 6 bases, leaving 6 bases not matched to a gene. The CDR3 extends over 15 amino acids. The CDR3 spells CASSLQQGASNEQFF. The CDR3 nucleotides read TGCGCCAGCAGCTTACAACAGGGGGCTTCCAATGAGCAGTTCTTC.

This clonotype was detected ten times or more. This sequence joins TRBV2 and TRBJ2-7; 8 nucleotides agree with TRBD1. Trimming cost V 5 bases and J 3 bases; bases outside gene matches: 15. Germline CDR1 reads SNHLY; CDR2 reads FYNNEI. CDR3 length equals 17 residues. CDR3 residues: CASSPGTGKGLYYEQYF. As DNA, the CDR3 is TGTGCCAGCAGTCCCGGGACAGGAAAAGGCCTTTACTACGAGCAGTACTTC.

This clonotype was found many times. The gene calls are TRBV6-1 and TRBJ2-7; D is unresolved. The CDR3 consists of 13 residues. Germline CDR1 MNHNS, CDR2 SASEGT. Between the trimmed V and J ends, which lost 9 bases and 0 bases, there was a span of 12 bases. The CDR3: CASCFRGSYEQYF. CDR3 coding DNA: TGTGCCAGTTGTTTCCGAGGCTCCTACGAGCAGTACTTC.

This clonotype appeared many times. This chain links TRBV20-1 with TRBJ2-7; D is unclear. CDR1 is DFQATT and CDR2 is SNEGSKA in the germline V gene (reference sequence). V lost 5 bases and J lost 4, with 12 bases in between. CDR3 size: 12 residues. CDR3 sequence reads: CSARVMGYEQYF. For the CDR3, the DNA is TGCAGTGCTCGTGTTATGGGGTACGAGCAGTACTTC.

This clonotype was seen ten or more times. The rearrangement links TRBV7-9 to TRBJ1-1, with D uncertain. V shed 1 base and J shed 5 bases, with 8 bases lying between them. CDR3 length equals 13 residues. Germline assignment: CDR1 SEHNR and CDR2 FQNEAQ (reference sequence). The CDR3 sequence is CASSLGAGTEAFF. CDR3 bases: TGTGCCAGCAGCTTAGGGGCCGGAACTGAAGCTTTCTTT.

The gene calls are TRBV12-3 or TRBV12-4 and TRBJ2-5; 7 positions agree with TRBD2. V dropped 2 bases and J dropped 4; count of bases not matched to a gene: 7. The CDR3 loop spans 15 amino acids. The CDR3 here is CASSLSGERGETQYF. The CDR3 region has the DNA TGTGCCAGCAGTTTATCCGGGGAGCGGGGAGAGACCCAGTACTTC.

The sample holds many counts of this clonotype. The DNA for the CDR3 is TGTGCCAGTAGTATAGATGGAATCCCCCCGGAGACCCAGTACTTC. Translated, it gives CASSIDGIPPETQYF. The rearrangement joins TRBV19 to TRBJ2-5; unclear D gene. With 0 bases removed from V and 5 bases from J, the gap between germline ends came to 13 bases. Germline lookup yields CDR1 LNHDA and CDR2 SQIVND (reference sequence). This CDR3 is 15 amino acids long.

V gene TRBV7-9 combines with J gene TRBJ2-2; 7 bases line up with TRBD2. The CDR3 loop spans 13 amino acids. Germline CDR1 SEHNR, CDR2 FQNEAQ (reference sequence). CDR3 region: CVPMWRETGELFF. The CDR3 DNA reads as TGTGTCCCAATGTGGCGGGAGACCGGGGAGCTGTTTTTT.

Ten or more counts support this clonotype. The rearrangement joins TRBV9 to TRBJ2-2, with 7 bases identical to TRBD2. This CDR3 is built from 16 residues. Trimming cost V 5 bases and J 0 bases; bases outside gene matches: 7. CDR1 is SGDLS and CDR2 is YYNGEE in the germline V gene. For the CDR3, the DNA is TGTGCCAGCAGTGCCGGGACTAACCCGAACACCGGGGAGCTGTTTTTT. Its protein product is CASSAGTNPNTGELFF.

This chain links TRBV18 with TRBJ2-3; D perhaps matches TRBD1 (5 bases). Looked up from germline, CDR1 is KGHSH and CDR2 is LQKENI. Deletions cut 5 bases from V and 0 bases from J, with 12 bases between. CDR3 length: 15 residues. CDR3 in amino acids: CASSLDTDSTDTQYF. The CDR3 bases are TGTGCCAGCTCATTGGACACTGATAGCACAGATACGCAGTATTTT.

This clonotype has a count of ten or more. V and J are TRBV6-2 or TRBV6-3 and TRBJ2-1; 7 bases align to TRBD2. With 5 bases clipped from V and 7 bases from J, the junction kept 8 bases outside the gene matches. The germline gives CDR1 MNHEY, CDR2 SVGEGT. The CDR3 covers 14 residues. The CDR3 region is CASSPSGGWNEQFF. The CDR3 DNA reads as TGTGCCAGCAGTCCCTCGGGGGGATGGAATGAGCAGTTCTTC.

This clonotype has a count of ten or more. The chain is built from TRBV5-1 and TRBJ2-7; D ambiguous. Germline V gene sequence: CDR1 SGHRS, CDR2 YFSETQ. The CDR3 covers 15 residues. Trimming removed 0 bases at V and 3 bases at J, with 13 bases between. As DNA, the CDR3 is TGCGCCAGCAGCTTGGCTCCGCGATCAGGCTACGAGCAGTACTTC. Amino acid sequence: CASSLAPRSGYEQYF.

This clonotype appeared a few times. V usage is TRBV6-1 and J usage is TRBJ2-2, with 8 bases lining up with TRBD2. J gave up 4 bases and V 7 bases, and 5 bases lay outside the gene matches. The CDR3 is 14 amino acids. Germline loops: CDR1 MNHNS, CDR2 SASEGT. Here the CDR3 reads CASTGGYRTGELFF. CDR3 DNA: TGTGCCAGCACGGGGGGGTATCGCACCGGGGAGCTGTTTTTT.

The rearrangement uses TRBV5-1 and TRBJ1-2; 8 nucleotides match TRBD1. CDR3 length equals 16 residues. The germline CDR1 and CDR2 sequences are SGHRS and YFSETQ. After removal of 0 bases from V and 6 bases from J, the junction contained 10 bases not matched to a gene. CDR3 DNA sequence: TGCGCCAGCAGCTTGGGACAGGGGACAAGCTCGGATGGCTACACCTTC. This gives the protein CASSLGQGTSSDGYTF. Filled out from reference TRBV5-1 and TRBJ1-2, the complete variable domain reads KAGVTQTPRYLIKTRGQQVTLSCSPISGHRSVSWYQQTPGQGLQFLFEYFSETQRNKGNFPGRFSGRQFSNSRSEMNVSTLELGDSALYLCASSLGQGTSSDGYTFGSGTRLTVV.

The chain employs TRBV27 and TRBJ2-1, with 8 nucleotides matching TRBD2. Trimming took 6 bases from V and 2 from J; bases not matched to a gene: 6. Germline CDR1 MNHEY, CDR2 SMNVEV (reference sequence). This CDR3 contains 15 residues. The DNA of the CDR3 is TGTGCCAGCAGGCGCACTAGCGGAGCCTACAATGAGCAGTTCTTC. Its translation is CASRRTSGAYNEQFF.

This clonotype was counted at least ten times. J is TRBJ1-1 and V is TRBV27, with D perhaps TRBD1 (5 bases). V was cut by 0 bases and J by 6 bases, with 11 bases left in between. This CDR3 region has 14 residues. From germline, CDR1 is MNHEY and CDR2 SMNVEV (reference sequence). Written as DNA, the CDR3 is TGTGCCAGCAGTTTATCGGTGACGGGACCTGAAGCTTTCTTT. This sequence encodes CASSLSVTGPEAFF.

A few counts support this clonotype. The V gene is TRBV7-2, the J gene TRBJ1-1; no reliable D call. Trimming left V 2 bases short and J 2 bases short, with 15 bases between. The germline V gene has CDR1 SGHTA and CDR2 FQGNSA. This CDR3 region has 16 residues. CDR3 coding DNA: TGTGCCAGCAGCTTATCCCTTGCGGGAACCAACACTGAAGCTTTCTTT. The encoded protein is CASSLSLAGTNTEAFF.

This clonotype was counted at least ten times. V is TRBV6-1 and J is TRBJ2-7, with 10 bases aligning to TRBD1. CDR1 is MNHNS and CDR2 is SASEGT in the germline V gene. J was trimmed by 2 bases and V by 6 bases; bases with no gene match: 13. The CDR3 contains 17 residues. The CDR3 DNA reads as TGTGCCAGCAGGCCGGGACAGGGGCGTCAATTCACCTACGAGCAGTACTTC. Translating it yields CASRPGQGRQFTYEQYF.

This clonotype was counted many times. The chain has TRBV28 and TRBJ2-5, with D possibly being TRBD1 or TRBD2 (5 bases each). The CDR3 loop spans 12 amino acids. Germline CDR1 MDHEN, CDR2 SYDVKM. Trimming took 9 bases from V and 1 from J, leaving 9 bases between them. The CDR3 sequence: CASSGTQETQYF. The CDR3 coding sequence is TGTGCCAGTTCGGGGACCCAAGAGACCCAGTACTTC.

This clonotype was picked up many times. CDR3 in amino acids: CSANREYEQYF. CDR3 nucleotide sequence: TGCAGTGCTAACCGGGAGTACGAGCAGTACTTC. The J gene is TRBJ2-7, the V gene TRBV20-1; a possible D gene is TRBD2 (6 bases). In germline, CDR1 is DFQATT, CDR2 SNEGSKA (reference sequence). Trimming removed 4 bases from V and 4 bases from J, with 8 bases in between. The CDR3 sequence is 11 residues long.

The rearrangement uses TRBV5-6 and TRBJ2-1; no firm D call. This CDR3 comprises 12 residues. Germline V lookup: CDR1 SGHDT, CDR2 YYEEEE. V lost 7 bases to trimming and J lost 9 bases, with 14 bases between them. CDR3 bases: TGTGCCAGCTGCACGGTCTTGGGTGAGCAGTTCTTC. Translation gives CASCTVLGEQFF. Looking up the rest from reference TRBV5-6 and TRBJ2-1 gives the full variable domain: DAGVTQSPTHLIKTRGQQVTLRCSPKSGHDTVSWYQQALGQGPQFIFQYYEEEERQRGNFPDRFSGHQFPNYSSELNVNALLLGDSALYLCASCTVLGEQFFGPGTRLTVL.

This clonotype has a handful of counts. The chain is built from TRBV28 and TRBJ2-5; TRBD2 is a possible D gene (5 bases). Germline V lookup: CDR1 MDHEN, CDR2 SYDVKM. The length of the CDR3 is 14 residues. V gave up 6 bases and J gave up 2 bases, with 13 bases separating them. Written as DNA, the CDR3 is TGTGCCAGCAGCGATTCGACGGGACAAGAGACCCAGTACTTC. Its translation: CASSDSTGQETQYF.

This clonotype has more than one count but fewer than ten. The chain recombines TRBV13 with TRBJ1-5; perhaps TRBD1 as D (5 bases). The germline CDR1 and CDR2 sequences are PRHDT and FYEKMQ (reference sequence). Trimming left V 3 bases short and J 2 bases short, with 11 bases between. This CDR3 is built from 15 residues. The CDR3: CASSFREGGNQPQHF. CDR3 sequence (DNA): TGTGCCAGCAGCTTCAGGGAAGGAGGCAATCAGCCCCAGCATTTT.

In the case of this clonotype: A much larger clone differs from this one at a single base, so this may be a read error. The rearrangement uses TRBV28 and TRBJ1-2; 10 bases map to TRBD1. V lost 5 bases to trimming and J lost 12 bases; unmatched junction nucleotides: 24. This CDR3 comprises 18 residues. Germline V gives CDR1 MDHEN, CDR2 SYDVKM. CDR3 DNA: TGTGCCAGCAGTCTAGAGAACCGGGACAGGGGATCACTCAGGAGCCACACCTTC. The encoded protein is CASSLENRDRGSLRSHTF.

This sequence joins TRBV28 and TRBJ2-1; D unclear. V lost 8 bases, J lost 6 bases, and 8 bases lay in between. The V gene's germline CDR1 is MDHEN and CDR2 SYDVKM. This CDR3 has 11 amino acids. CDR3 protein: CASGPPNEQFF. The CDR3 DNA follows: TGTGCCAGCGGCCCCCCCAATGAGCAGTTCTTC.

The chain employs TRBV9 and TRBJ2-1; D uncertain. Germline CDR1 is SGDLS and CDR2 is YYNGEE. This CDR3 contains 12 residues. Trimming removed 4 bases from V and 8 bases from J, with 10 bases in between. Here the CDR3 DNA reads TGTGCCAGCAGCCCTCACCGGGATGAGCAGTTCTTC. Residues: CASSPHRDEQFF.